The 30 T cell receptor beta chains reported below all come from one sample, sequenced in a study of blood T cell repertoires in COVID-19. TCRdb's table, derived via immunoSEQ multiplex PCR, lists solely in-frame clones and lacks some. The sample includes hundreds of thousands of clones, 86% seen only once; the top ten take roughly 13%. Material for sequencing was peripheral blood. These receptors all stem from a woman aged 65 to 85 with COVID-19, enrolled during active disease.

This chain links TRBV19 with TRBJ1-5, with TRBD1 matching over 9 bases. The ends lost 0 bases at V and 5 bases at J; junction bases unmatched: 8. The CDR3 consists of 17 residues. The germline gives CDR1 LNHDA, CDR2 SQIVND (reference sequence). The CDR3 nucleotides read TGTGCCAGTAGTATAGAGGGGACAGGGAGGGCTTATCAGCCCCAGCATTTT. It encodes CASSIEGTGRAYQPQHF. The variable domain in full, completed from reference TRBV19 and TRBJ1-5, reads DGGITQSPKYLFRKEGQNVTLSCEQNLNHDAMYWYRQDPGQGLRLIYYSQIVNDFQKGDIAEGYSVSREKKESFPLTVTSAQKNPTAFYLCASSIEGTGRAYQPQHFGDGTRLSIL.

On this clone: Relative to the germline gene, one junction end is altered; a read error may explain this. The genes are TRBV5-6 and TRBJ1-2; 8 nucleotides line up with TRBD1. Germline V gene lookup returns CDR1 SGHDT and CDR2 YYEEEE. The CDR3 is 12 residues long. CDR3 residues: CASSLGGQGSTF. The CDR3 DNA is TGTGCCAGCAGCTTGGGTGGACAGGGCTCCACCTTC.

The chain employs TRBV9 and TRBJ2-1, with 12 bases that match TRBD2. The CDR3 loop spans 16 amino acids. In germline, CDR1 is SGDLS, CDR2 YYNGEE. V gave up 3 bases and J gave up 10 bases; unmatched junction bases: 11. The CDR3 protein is CASSGTGTSGWYEQFF. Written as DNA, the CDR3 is TGTGCCAGCAGCGGCACAGGGACTAGCGGGTGGTACGAGCAGTTCTTC.

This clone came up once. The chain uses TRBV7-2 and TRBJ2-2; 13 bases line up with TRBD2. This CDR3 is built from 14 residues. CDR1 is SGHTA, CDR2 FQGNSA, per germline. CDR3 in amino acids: CISRGTSGAGELFF. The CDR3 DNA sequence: TGTATCTCCAGGGGGACTAGCGGGGCCGGGGAGCTGTTTTTT.

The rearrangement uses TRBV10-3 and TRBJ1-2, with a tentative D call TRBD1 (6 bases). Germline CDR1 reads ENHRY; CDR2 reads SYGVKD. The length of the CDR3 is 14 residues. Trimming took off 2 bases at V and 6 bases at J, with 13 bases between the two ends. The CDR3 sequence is CAISEIQGRDGYTF. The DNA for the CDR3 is TGTGCCATCAGTGAGATCCAGGGGCGGGATGGCTACACCTTC.

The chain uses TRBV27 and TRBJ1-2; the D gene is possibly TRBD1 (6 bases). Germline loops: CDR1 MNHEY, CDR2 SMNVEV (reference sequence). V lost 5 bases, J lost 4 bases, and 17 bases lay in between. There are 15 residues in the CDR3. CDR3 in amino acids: CASSPLDRNLYGYTF. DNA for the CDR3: TGTGCCAGCAGTCCCCTCGACAGGAACCTCTATGGCTACACCTTC.

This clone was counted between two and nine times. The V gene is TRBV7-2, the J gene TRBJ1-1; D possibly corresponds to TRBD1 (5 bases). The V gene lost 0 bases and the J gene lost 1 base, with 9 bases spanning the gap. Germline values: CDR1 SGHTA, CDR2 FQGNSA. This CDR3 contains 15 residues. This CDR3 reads CASSLAPQGNTEAFF. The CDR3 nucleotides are TGTGCCAGCAGCTTAGCCCCCCAGGGGAACACTGAAGCTTTCTTT.

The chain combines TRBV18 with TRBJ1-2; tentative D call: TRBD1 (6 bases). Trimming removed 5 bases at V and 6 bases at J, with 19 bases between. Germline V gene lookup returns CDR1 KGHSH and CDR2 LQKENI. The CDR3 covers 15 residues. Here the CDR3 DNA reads TGTGCCAGCTCATTATTCAGCGCAGGGGCCGATGGCTACACCTTC. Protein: CASSLFSAGADGYTF.

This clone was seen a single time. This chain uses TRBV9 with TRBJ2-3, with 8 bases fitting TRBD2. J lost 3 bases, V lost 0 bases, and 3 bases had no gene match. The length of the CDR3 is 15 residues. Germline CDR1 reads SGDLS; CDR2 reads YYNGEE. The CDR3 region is CASSVDSGGTDTQYF. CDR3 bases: TGTGCCAGCAGCGTAGACAGCGGGGGAACAGATACGCAGTATTTT.

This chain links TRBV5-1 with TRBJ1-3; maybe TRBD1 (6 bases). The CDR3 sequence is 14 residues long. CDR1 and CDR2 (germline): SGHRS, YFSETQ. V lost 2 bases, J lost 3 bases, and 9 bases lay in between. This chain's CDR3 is CASSFGDIGNTIYF. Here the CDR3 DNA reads TGCGCCAGCAGCTTTGGGGACATTGGAAACACCATATATTTT.

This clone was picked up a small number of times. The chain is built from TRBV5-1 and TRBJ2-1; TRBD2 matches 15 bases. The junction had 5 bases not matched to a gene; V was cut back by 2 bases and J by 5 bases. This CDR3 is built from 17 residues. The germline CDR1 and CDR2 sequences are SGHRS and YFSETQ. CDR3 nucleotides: TGCGCCAGCAGCTTCAGGACTAGCGGGGGGGTCGACAATGAGCAGTTCTTC. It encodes CASSFRTSGGVDNEQFF.

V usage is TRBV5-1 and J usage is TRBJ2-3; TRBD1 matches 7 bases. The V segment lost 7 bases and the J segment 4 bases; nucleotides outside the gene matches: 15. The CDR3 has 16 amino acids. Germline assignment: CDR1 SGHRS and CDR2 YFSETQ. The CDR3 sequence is CASHPGDRDGADTQYF. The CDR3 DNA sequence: TGCGCCAGCCACCCGGGTGACAGGGACGGCGCAGATACGCAGTATTTT.

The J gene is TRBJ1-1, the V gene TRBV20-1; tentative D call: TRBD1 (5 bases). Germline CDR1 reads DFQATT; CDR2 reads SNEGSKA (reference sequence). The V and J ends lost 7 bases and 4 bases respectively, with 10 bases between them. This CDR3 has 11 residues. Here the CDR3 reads CSGDGGTEAFF. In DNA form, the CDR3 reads TGCAGTGGGGACGGGGGCACTGAAGCTTTCTTT.

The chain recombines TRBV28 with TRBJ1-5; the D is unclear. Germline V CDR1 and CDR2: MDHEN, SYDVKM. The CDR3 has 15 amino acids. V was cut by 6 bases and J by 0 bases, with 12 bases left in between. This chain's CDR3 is CASSPDTNSNQPQHF. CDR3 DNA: TGTGCCAGCAGCCCCGACACCAATAGCAATCAGCCCCAGCATTTT.

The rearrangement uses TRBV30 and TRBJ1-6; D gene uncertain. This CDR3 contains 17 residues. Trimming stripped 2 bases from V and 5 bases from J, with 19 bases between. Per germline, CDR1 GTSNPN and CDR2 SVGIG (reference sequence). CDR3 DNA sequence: TGTGCCTGGAGTAGAGGGAGAAAGCTTCCCGATAATTCACCCCTCCACTTT. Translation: CAWSRGRKLPDNSPLHF.

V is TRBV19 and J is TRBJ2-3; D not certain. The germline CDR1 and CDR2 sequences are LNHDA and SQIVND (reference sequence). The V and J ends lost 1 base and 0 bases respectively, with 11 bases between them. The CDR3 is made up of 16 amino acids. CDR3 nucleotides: TGTGCCAGTAGTATAGTTTGGCCACCTAGCACAGATACGCAGTATTTT. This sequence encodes CASSIVWPPSTDTQYF.

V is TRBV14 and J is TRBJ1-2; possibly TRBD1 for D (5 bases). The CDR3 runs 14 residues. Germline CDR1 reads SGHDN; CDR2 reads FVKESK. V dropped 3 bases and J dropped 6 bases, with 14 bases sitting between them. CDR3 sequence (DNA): TGTGCCAGCAGCCATCTGGGGACTTTGGATGGCTACACCTTC. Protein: CASSHLGTLDGYTF.

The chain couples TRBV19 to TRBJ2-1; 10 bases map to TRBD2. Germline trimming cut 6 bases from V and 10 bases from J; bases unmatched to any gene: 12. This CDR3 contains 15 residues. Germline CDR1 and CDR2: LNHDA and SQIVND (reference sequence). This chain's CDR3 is CASRPTSGGAREQFF. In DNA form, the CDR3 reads TGTGCCAGTAGACCGACCAGCGGGGGGGCCCGGGAGCAGTTCTTC.

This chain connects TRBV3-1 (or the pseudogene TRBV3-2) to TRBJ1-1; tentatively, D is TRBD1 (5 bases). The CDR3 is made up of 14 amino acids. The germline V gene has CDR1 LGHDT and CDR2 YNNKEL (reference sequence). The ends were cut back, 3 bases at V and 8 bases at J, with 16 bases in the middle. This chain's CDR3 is CASSQRDVQGEAFF. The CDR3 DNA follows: TGTGCCAGCAGCCAGCGGGACGTCCAAGGGGAAGCTTTCTTT.

The CDR3: CASSPLIGQGRSYEQYF. Written as DNA, the CDR3 is TGTGCCAGCAGCCCCCTGATTGGGCAGGGGAGATCCTACGAGCAGTACTTC. This chain connects TRBV11-2 to TRBJ2-7; maybe TRBD1 (6 bases). The ends were cut back, 5 bases at V and 1 base at J, with 21 bases in the middle. The CDR3 totals 17 residues. Germline CDR1 and CDR2: SGHAT and FQNNGV.

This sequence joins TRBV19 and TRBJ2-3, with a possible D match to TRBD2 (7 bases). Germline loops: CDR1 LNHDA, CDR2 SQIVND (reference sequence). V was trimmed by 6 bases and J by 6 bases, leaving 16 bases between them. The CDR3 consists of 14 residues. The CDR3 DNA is TGTGCCAGTAGGCCCCGGGGGGCCGGTGATACGCAGTATTTT. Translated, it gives CASRPRGAGDTQYF. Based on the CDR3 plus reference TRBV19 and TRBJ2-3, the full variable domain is DGGITQSPKYLFRKEGQNVTLSCEQNLNHDAMYWYRQDPGQGLRLIYYSQIVNDFQKGDIAEGYSVSREKKESFPLTVTSAQKNPTAFYLCASRPRGAGDTQYFGPGTRLTVL.

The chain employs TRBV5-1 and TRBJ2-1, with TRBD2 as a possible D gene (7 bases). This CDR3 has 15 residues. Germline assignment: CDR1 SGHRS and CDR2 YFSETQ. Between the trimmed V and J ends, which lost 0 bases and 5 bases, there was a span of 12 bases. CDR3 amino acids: CASSLEAGANNEQFF. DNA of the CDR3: TGCGCCAGCAGCTTGGAGGCGGGGGCGAACAATGAGCAGTTCTTC. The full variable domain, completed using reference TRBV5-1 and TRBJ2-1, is KAGVTQTPRYLIKTRGQQVTLSCSPISGHRSVSWYQQTPGQGLQFLFEYFSETQRNKGNFPGRFSGRQFSNSRSEMNVSTLELGDSALYLCASSLEAGANNEQFFGPGTRLTVL.

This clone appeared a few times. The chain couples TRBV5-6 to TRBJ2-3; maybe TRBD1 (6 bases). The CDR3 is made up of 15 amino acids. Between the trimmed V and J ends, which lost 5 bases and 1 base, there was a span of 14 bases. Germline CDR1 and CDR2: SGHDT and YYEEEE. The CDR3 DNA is TGTGCCAGCAGACGGGGACAAGTTGGCACAGATACGCAGTATTTT. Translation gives CASRRGQVGTDTQYF.

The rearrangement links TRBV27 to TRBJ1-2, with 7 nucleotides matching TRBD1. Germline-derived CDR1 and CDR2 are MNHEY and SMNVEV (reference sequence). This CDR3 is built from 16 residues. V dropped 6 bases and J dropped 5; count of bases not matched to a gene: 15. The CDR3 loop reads CASSRTATRGEYGYTF. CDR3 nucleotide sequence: TGTGCCAGCAGCCGGACAGCTACCAGGGGGGAGTATGGCTACACCTTC.

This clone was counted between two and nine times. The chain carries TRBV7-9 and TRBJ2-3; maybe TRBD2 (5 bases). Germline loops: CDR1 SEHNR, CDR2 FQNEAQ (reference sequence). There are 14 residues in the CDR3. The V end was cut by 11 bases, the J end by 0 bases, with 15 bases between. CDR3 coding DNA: TGTGCCTTCCCTTGGGCGGGCAGCACAGATACGCAGTATTTT. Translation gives CAFPWAGSTDTQYF.

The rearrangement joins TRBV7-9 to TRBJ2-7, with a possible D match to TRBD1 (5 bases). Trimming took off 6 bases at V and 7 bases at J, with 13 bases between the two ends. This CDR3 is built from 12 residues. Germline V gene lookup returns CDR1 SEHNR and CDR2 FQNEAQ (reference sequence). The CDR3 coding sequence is TGTGCCAGCAGTAGCAGGGCAGAGGAGCAGTACTTC. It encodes CASSSRAEEQYF.

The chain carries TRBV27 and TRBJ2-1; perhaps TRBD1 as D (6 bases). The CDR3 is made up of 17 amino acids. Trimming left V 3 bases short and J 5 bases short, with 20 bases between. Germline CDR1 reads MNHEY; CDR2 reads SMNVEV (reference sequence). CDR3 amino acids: CASSFLPRDTPDNEQFF. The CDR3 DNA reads TGTGCCAGCAGTTTCCTTCCCCGGGACACCCCCGACAATGAGCAGTTCTTC.

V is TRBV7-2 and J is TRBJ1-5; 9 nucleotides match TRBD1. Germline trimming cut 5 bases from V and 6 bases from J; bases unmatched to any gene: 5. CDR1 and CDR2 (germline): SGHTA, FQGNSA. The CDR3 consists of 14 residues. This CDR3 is CASSIGQGLQPQHF. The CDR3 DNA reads TGTGCCAGCAGCATAGGACAGGGGCTTCAGCCCCAGCATTTT.

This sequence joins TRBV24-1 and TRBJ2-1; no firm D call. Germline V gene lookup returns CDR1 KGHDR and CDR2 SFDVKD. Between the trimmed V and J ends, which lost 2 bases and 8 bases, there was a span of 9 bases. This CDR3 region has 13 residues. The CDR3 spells CATSDSRSDEQFF. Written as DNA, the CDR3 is TGTGCCACCAGTGATTCTAGGAGCGATGAGCAGTTCTTC.

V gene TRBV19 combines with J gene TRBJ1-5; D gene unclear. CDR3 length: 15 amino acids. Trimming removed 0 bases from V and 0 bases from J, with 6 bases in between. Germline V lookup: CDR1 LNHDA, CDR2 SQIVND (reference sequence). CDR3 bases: TGTGCCAGTAGTATAGACGGGTATAGCAATCAGCCCCAGCATTTT. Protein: CASSIDGYSNQPQHF.